The present T cell receptor beta chain was sequenced within a study of T cells in Graves' hyperthyroidism and ophthalmopathy. Study summary: Before treatment of any kind, peripheral blood was taken at initial diagnosis.

Study-wide results and caveats: Classification by a 13 V-J model distinguished ophthalmopathy from stable hyperthyroidism.

Amplified TCR beta CDR3 regions derived from RNA transcripts. During a first-round RT-PCR of the TCR CDR3, the HTBI primer set was used. TCRdb redid the calling of the multiplex PCR reads with MiXCR, one entry per CDR3 protein. The sample lists 500,000 to 550,000 distinct CDR3 sequences, roughly 21% occurring once. This clonotype showed up many times. The antigen is not known. Germline CDR1 is MNHEY and CDR2 is SVGEGT. The CDR3 contains 14 residues. J was trimmed by 6 bases and V by 6 bases; bases with no gene match: 4. The sequencing sample was made of blood. The rearrangement uses TRBV6-2 or TRBV6-3 and TRBJ2-1, with 11 bases matching TRBD1. The receptor comes from a middle-aged man with Graves' ophthalmopathy. CDR3 protein: CASRPGTGGNEQFF. DNA for the CDR3: TGTGCCAGCAGGCCCGGGACAGGGGGCAATGAGCAGTTCTTC.